This TCR beta chain was captured by sequencing in a study of blood T cells in healthy people across ages. A note on this clonotype: Its antigen is still unknown.

A J-beta primer mix and a sample-barcoded 5' primer were used in a second PCR of about 7 to 12 cycles. Each cDNA molecule was tagged by a template-switch adaptor that had 12 random nucleotides. Each CDR3 protein is one row after TCRdb ran MiXCR on the 5' RACE reads. The repertoire holds about 940,000 distinct CDR3 sequences, with about 48% as singletons. The CDR3 runs 13 residues. The V and J ends lost 6 bases and 5 bases respectively, with 15 bases between them. Looked up from germline, CDR1 is SGHDT and CDR2 is YYEEEE. Notes on the study in general: What prevented conclusive comparison of naive and antigen-experienced cells was that PBMCs were unsorted.

This chain links TRBV5-6 with TRBJ2-7; possibly TRBD1 or TRBD2 for D (5 bases each). The TCR was taken from a man between 25 and 39 years old in good health. The specimen sequenced was blood. For the CDR3, the DNA is TGTGCCAGCACAAAAAGGGGAGAGAACGAGCAGTACTTC. It encodes CASTKRGENEQYF.